The present entry profiles one TCR beta chain with its context. Authors' analysis steps: Amplification of reference gene primers was used by the study to estimate nucleated cell counts. Only in-frame clones appear in the TCRdb table, and some are missing; sequencing was by immunoSEQ multiplex PCR. The DNA was the basis for D and trimming; V, J and clone size are from that table. The table includes over 85,000 clones, about 85% detected once. The data originate from a study of blood T cell repertoires in COVID-19. About the research overall: Spain, Italy and the United States supplied samples that represented acute and convalescent COVID-19. T cells, B-cell-depleted T cells, or PBMCs supplied cDNA or gDNA.

Looked up from germline, CDR1 is SGHNT and CDR2 is YYREEE (reference sequence). Trimming cost V 0 bases and J 9 bases; bases outside gene matches: 4. The CDR3 contains 16 residues. The chain carries TRBV5-4 and TRBJ2-1; the match to TRBD2 covers 15 bases. This clonotype was obtained from a human donor in a cohort sampled during active COVID-19. The source material was peripheral blood. DNA of the CDR3: TGTGCCAGCAGCTTGGCCGGGACTAGCGGGGGGATTGAGCAGTTCTTC. Its protein is CASSLAGTSGGIEQFF.